This TCR beta chain was retrieved from a study of early T cells in non-severe SARS-CoV-2 infection. Study-level information: Sequencing targeted bulk RNA from unsorted whole blood, leaving chains unpaired.

For this clonotype: The antigen remains unidentified.

Whole-study results and caveats: Matching results from VDJdb favored anti-spike CD8 responses, leaving private and CD4 specificities undetected.

Unique molecular identifiers (one per individual cDNA molecule) were attached. TCRdb redid the calling of the 5' RACE reads with MiXCR, one entry per CDR3 protein. The table has around 31,000 distinct CDR3 sequences, 8.5% to 10% seen once; the top ten hold roughly 13%. CDR1 is LGHNA and CDR2 is YSLEER in the germline V gene. The length of the CDR3 is 14 residues. J gave up 7 bases and V 0 bases, and 6 bases lay outside the gene matches. This clonotype was obtained from an adult who was a healthcare worker with PCR-confirmed SARS-CoV-2 infection or an uninfected control (not recorded which). The sample consisted of whole blood. V gene TRBV4-3 combines with J gene TRBJ2-7; 7 nucleotides line up with TRBD1. The CDR3 is CASSQERGPREQYF. The DNA for the CDR3 is TGCGCCAGCAGCCAAGAGAGGGGGCCAAGAGAGCAGTACTTC.